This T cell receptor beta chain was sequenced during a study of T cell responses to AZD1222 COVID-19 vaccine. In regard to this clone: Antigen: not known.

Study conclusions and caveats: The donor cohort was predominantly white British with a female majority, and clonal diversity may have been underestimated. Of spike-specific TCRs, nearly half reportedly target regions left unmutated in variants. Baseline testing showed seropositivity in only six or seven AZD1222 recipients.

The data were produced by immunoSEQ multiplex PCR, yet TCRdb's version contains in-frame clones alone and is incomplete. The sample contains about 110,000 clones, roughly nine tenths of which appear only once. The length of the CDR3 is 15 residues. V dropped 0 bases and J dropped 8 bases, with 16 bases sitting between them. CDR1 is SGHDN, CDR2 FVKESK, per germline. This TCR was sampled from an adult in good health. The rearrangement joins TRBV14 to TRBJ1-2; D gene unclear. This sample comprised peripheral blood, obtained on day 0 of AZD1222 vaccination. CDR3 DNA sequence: TGTGCCAGCAGCCAAGACTTGAACGGCGTTGAGGGCTACACCTTC. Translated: CASSQDLNGVEGYTF.